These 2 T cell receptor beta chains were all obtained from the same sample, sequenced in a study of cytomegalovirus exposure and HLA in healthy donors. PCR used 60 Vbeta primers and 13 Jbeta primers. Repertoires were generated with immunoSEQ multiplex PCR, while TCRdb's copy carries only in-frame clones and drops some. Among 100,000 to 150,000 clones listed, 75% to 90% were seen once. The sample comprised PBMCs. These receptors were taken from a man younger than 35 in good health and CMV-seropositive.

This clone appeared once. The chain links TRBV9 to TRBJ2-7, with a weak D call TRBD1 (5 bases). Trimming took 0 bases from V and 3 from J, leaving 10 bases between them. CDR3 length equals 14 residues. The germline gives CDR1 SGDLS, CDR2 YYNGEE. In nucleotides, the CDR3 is TGTGCCAGCAGCGTAGGGACACCGAACTACGAGCAGTACTTC. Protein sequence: CASSVGTPNYEQYF.

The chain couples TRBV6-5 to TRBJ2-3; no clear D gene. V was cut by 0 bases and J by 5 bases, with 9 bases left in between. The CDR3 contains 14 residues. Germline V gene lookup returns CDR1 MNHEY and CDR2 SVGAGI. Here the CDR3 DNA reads TGTGCCAGCAGTTACTCCCCACTGGTAGATACGCAGTATTTT. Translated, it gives CASSYSPLVDTQYF.